Below are 27 T cell receptor beta chains sequenced from a single sample in a study of blood T cell repertoires in COVID-19. Method: immunoSEQ multiplex PCR; TCRdb's copy keeps in-frame clones and lacks some. The table records approximately 200,000 clones, more than 80% of them present only once. Sequencing was carried out using PBMCs or T cells enriched from blood (not recorded which). The source of these receptors is a woman aged 18-29 years in a cohort exposed to, infected with or recovered from COVID-19 (not recorded which).

The chain employs TRBV10-1 and TRBJ1-6; D might be TRBD1 (6 bases). V lost 6 bases and J 10 bases, leaving 16 bases between the germline ends. The CDR3 extends over 14 amino acids. Germline CDR1 WNHNN, CDR2 SYGVQD (reference sequence). The CDR3, as DNA: TGCGCCAGCAGCCAGGCGCAGGGGCGATCACCCCTCCACTTT. It is translated as CASSQAQGRSPLHF.

This sequence joins TRBV9 and TRBJ2-1; tentatively, D is TRBD2 (6 bases). The germline V gene has CDR1 SGDLS and CDR2 YYNGEE. The CDR3 spans 13 residues. The V end lost 4 bases, the J end lost 8 bases, and 13 bases lay between the germline ends. CDR3 residues: CASSPRLVHEQFF. DNA for the CDR3: TGTGCCAGCAGCCCCCGACTAGTCCATGAGCAGTTCTTC.

The chain is built from TRBV9 and TRBJ1-1; D may be TRBD1 (5 bases). Trimming stripped 4 bases from V and 4 bases from J, with 14 bases between. The CDR3 has 14 amino acids. Germline assignment: CDR1 SGDLS and CDR2 YYNGEE. CDR3 residues: CASSPGLRSTEAFF. The CDR3 DNA reads as TGTGCCAGCAGCCCAGGGTTGCGGAGCACTGAAGCTTTCTTT.

Concerning this clone: Other DNA sequences from this sample encode an identical CDR3 as well. The gene calls are TRBV3-1 (or the pseudogene TRBV3-2) and TRBJ2-3; no reliable D call. CDR3 length: 13 residues. CDR1 LGHDT and CDR2 YNNKEL come from the germline V gene (reference sequence). Deletions cut 1 base from V and 3 bases from J, with 5 bases between. CDR3 nucleotide sequence: TGTGCCAGCAGCCAAGTCGTGACAGATACGCAGTATTTT. This sequence encodes CASSQVVTDTQYF.

V gene TRBV10-1 combines with J gene TRBJ2-3, with D possibly matching TRBD2 (5 bases). Germline loops: CDR1 WNHNN, CDR2 SYGVQD (reference sequence). This CDR3 comprises 13 residues. V was clipped by 8 bases and J by 6 bases, with 15 bases between them. The DNA for the CDR3 is TGCGCCAGCGTCCGAACGACGGGGGATACGCAGTATTTT. Translating it yields CASVRTTGDTQYF.

CDR3 amino acids: CASSPFQGLNYGYTF. As DNA, the CDR3 is TGTGCCAGCAGTCCCTTTCAGGGTTTGAACTATGGCTACACCTTC. The chain combines TRBV27 with TRBJ1-2, with a tentative D call TRBD1 (5 bases). Germline V gives CDR1 MNHEY, CDR2 SMNVEV (reference sequence). The CDR3 extends over 15 amino acids. V gave up 5 bases and J gave up 2 bases, with 15 bases separating them.

This chain links TRBV6-5 with TRBJ1-1; no clear D gene. V was pared by 10 bases and J by 1 base, with 13 bases between. The CDR3 length is 13 residues. Looked up from germline, CDR1 is MNHEY and CDR2 is SVGAGI. The DNA for the CDR3 is TGTGCCACCTCTTTACCGGGGAACACTGAAGCTTTCTTT. This translates into CATSLPGNTEAFF.

The chain uses TRBV5-6 and TRBJ2-7; D call uncertain. Germline assignment: CDR1 SGHDT and CDR2 YYEEEE. This CDR3 has 14 residues. The germline V and J ends were trimmed by 4 bases and 1 base, with 12 bases remaining between them. CDR3 sequence (DNA): TGTGCCAGCAGCCCCCCCCAAGCGTCCTACGAGCAGTACTTC. It codes for CASSPPQASYEQYF.

The CDR3 reads CASSLKGQGNTEAFF. In nucleotides, the CDR3 is TGTGCCAGCAGCTTAAAGGGACAGGGGAACACTGAAGCTTTCTTT. The rearrangement links TRBV13 to TRBJ1-1, with 9 bases fitting TRBD1. This CDR3 has 15 amino acids. J was trimmed by 1 base and V by 2 bases; bases with no gene match: 2. CDR1 and CDR2 from the germline V gene are PRHDT and FYEKMQ (reference sequence).

This chain links TRBV11-3 with TRBJ2-7, with 7 bases aligning to TRBD1. Trimming removed 5 bases from V and 0 bases from J; junction bases left unmatched: 4. Germline CDR1 is SGHNT and CDR2 is YENEEA. The CDR3 loop spans 14 amino acids. The CDR3 loop is CASSRDRASYEQYF. The CDR3 DNA sequence: TGTGCCAGCAGCCGTGACAGGGCCTCCTACGAGCAGTACTTC.

The chain couples TRBV5-4 to TRBJ1-2; no clear D gene. V was pared by 0 bases and J by 6 bases, with 12 bases between. The germline V gene encodes CDR1 SGHNT and CDR2 YYREEE (reference sequence). The CDR3 is made up of 14 amino acids. Here the CDR3 reads CASSLETGRNGYTF. CDR3 nucleotide sequence: TGTGCCAGCAGCTTGGAAACGGGAAGGAATGGCTACACCTTC. Drawing the rest from reference TRBV5-4 and TRBJ1-2, the complete variable domain is ETGVTQSPTHLIKTRGQQVTLRCSSQSGHNTVSWYQQALGQGPQFIFQYYREEENGRGNFPPRFSGLQFPNYSSELNVNALELDDSALYLCASSLETGRNGYTFGSGTRLTVV.

This CDR3 reads CASSLGHPYGYTF. The CDR3 DNA reads TGTGCCAGCAGCTTGGGACACCCTTATGGCTACACCTTC. This chain joins TRBV5-8 and TRBJ1-2; no clear D gene. CDR1 is SGHTS and CDR2 is YDEGEE in the germline V gene. V lost 0 bases, J lost 5 bases, and 8 bases lay in between. This CDR3 spans 13 amino acids.

The V gene is TRBV19, the J gene TRBJ2-7; 12 bases fit TRBD1. CDR3 length: 15 residues. V lost 6 bases, J lost 0 bases, and 3 bases stayed unmatched. Germline V CDR1 and CDR2: LNHDA, SQIVND (reference sequence). The CDR3 DNA reads as TGTGCCAGTAGGCGGGACAGGGGGCTCTCCTACGAGCAGTACTTC. It yields the protein CASRRDRGLSYEQYF.

There are a few counts of this clone. CDR3 nucleotides: TGCAGCGTTGCAACGGACAGGGGCTCGATCGAGCAGTACTTC. This translates into CSVATDRGSIEQYF. This rearrangement joins TRBV29-1 to TRBJ2-7; 9 nucleotides agree with TRBD1. V lost 4 bases and J lost 6; bases outside the gene matches: 10. The CDR3 covers 14 residues. Germline V CDR1 and CDR2: SQVTM, ANQGSEA.

The V call is TRBV7-2, the J call TRBJ1-2; D not resolved. Per the germline V gene, CDR1 is SGHTA and CDR2 is FQGNSA. V lost 5 bases, J lost 8 bases, and 18 bases lay in between. CDR3 length equals 14 residues. In nucleotides, the CDR3 is TGTGCCAGCAGCACCAGCTTGGGAGTAGGGGGCTACACCTTC. Encoded protein: CASSTSLGVGGYTF.

The V and J genes are TRBV5-4 and TRBJ2-7; weak D call: TRBD1 (6 bases). The CDR3 runs to 14 residues. CDR1 and CDR2 from the germline V gene are SGHNT and YYREEE (reference sequence). V gave up 0 bases and J gave up 7 bases, with 14 bases separating them. Here the CDR3 reads CASSLGDNQREQYF. The CDR3 DNA reads TGTGCCAGCAGCTTGGGGGACAATCAAAGGGAGCAGTACTTC.

CDR3 sequence (DNA): TGTGCCAGCAGCTTATTCGGACAGGGGCCCACAGATACGCAGTATTTT. Its translation is CASSLFGQGPTDTQYF. The chain joins TRBV7-6 to TRBJ2-3; 9 bases line up with TRBD1. J was trimmed by 2 bases and V by 2 bases; bases with no gene match: 5. This CDR3 is built from 16 residues. Germline V gives CDR1 SGHVS, CDR2 FNYEAQ.

V gene TRBV13 combines with J gene TRBJ1-1, with TRBD1 matching over 8 bases. The CDR3 contains 14 residues. Germline CDR1 and CDR2: PRHDT and FYEKMQ (reference sequence). The V and J ends lost 3 bases and 4 bases, in that order; junction bases with no gene match: 4. The CDR3 sequence: CASSFRTGSTEAFF. The CDR3 bases are TGTGCCAGCAGCTTCAGGACAGGGAGCACTGAAGCTTTCTTT.

V gene TRBV7-9 combines with J gene TRBJ1-2; D remains unclear. Germline values: CDR1 SEHNR, CDR2 FQNEAQ (reference sequence). V was cut by 1 base and J by 2 bases, with 8 bases left in between. The CDR3 is 14 amino acids. The CDR3 reads CASSLDQWNYGYTF. CDR3 nucleotides: TGTGCCAGCAGCTTAGACCAGTGGAACTATGGCTACACCTTC.

This clone was picked up one time. This chain uses TRBV21-1 with TRBJ1-5. TRBV21-1 is designated a pseudogene. The CDR3 has 13 residues. CDR3 bases: TGTGCCAGCAGCGGCGGGGTATATCAGCCCCAGCATTTT. Its translation: CASSGGVYQPQHF.

The chain combines TRBV15 with TRBJ2-2, with 13 bases fitting TRBD2. With V trimmed by 4 bases and J by 7 bases, 6 bases remained unmatched. Germline CDR1 is LNHNV and CDR2 is YYDKDF (reference sequence). The CDR3 length is 16 residues. As DNA, the CDR3 is TGTGCCACCAGCATAACTAGCGGGAGGGCATTCGGGGAGCTGTTTTTT. As protein: CATSITSGRAFGELFF.

The rearrangement joins TRBV19 to TRBJ1-6; D is perhaps TRBD1 (5 bases). V was pared by 6 bases and J by 7 bases, with 16 bases between. Germline assignment: CDR1 LNHDA and CDR2 SQIVND (reference sequence). The CDR3 consists of 15 residues. The CDR3 DNA reads as TGTGCCAGTAGCCCCACAGGAGGGCAGAATTCACCCCTCCACTTT. Residues: CASSPTGGQNSPLHF.

The gene calls are TRBV11-3 and TRBJ2-3; weak D call: TRBD1 (5 bases). The CDR3 covers 12 residues. Trimming shortened V by 5 bases and J by 10 bases, and 13 bases separated the two germline ends. CDR1 is SGHNT, CDR2 YENEEA, per germline. For the CDR3, the DNA is TGTGCCAGCAGCCTGGGGTCCAGGGCGCAGTATTTT. It encodes CASSLGSRAQYF.

This rearrangement joins TRBV19 to TRBJ1-1, with D tentatively TRBD1 (6 bases). Germline CDR1 and CDR2: LNHDA and SQIVND (reference sequence). CDR3 length: 14 residues. Trimming cost V 7 bases and J 0 bases, with 12 bases left between them. The CDR3 loop reads CASTSGQMNTEAFF. The CDR3 region has the DNA TGTGCCAGTACCTCTGGACAGATGAACACTGAAGCTTTCTTT.

The chain recombines TRBV9 with TRBJ2-4; tentatively, D is TRBD2 (6 bases). V gave up 3 bases and J gave up 2 bases, with 15 bases separating them. CDR3 length: 16 residues. In germline, CDR1 is SGDLS, CDR2 YYNGEE. CDR3 coding DNA: TGTGCCAGCAGCGCCTCGGATGGGGGGTCCAAAAACATTCAGTACTTC. It encodes CASSASDGGSKNIQYF.

This clone was detected only once. This rearrangement joins TRBV28 to TRBJ1-4, with 7 bases fitting TRBD1. The CDR3 runs 16 residues. V dropped 6 bases and J dropped 0; count of bases not matched to a gene: 7. Looked up from germline, CDR1 is MDHEN and CDR2 is SYDVKM. Here the CDR3 reads CASSPGQASTNEKLFF. CDR3 bases: TGTGCCAGCAGCCCCGGACAGGCCTCAACTAATGAAAAACTGTTTTTT.

The chain employs TRBV7-3 and TRBJ1-2; D ambiguous. The germline V and J ends were trimmed by 0 bases and 8 bases, with 13 bases remaining between them. CDR3 length: 14 residues. Germline CDR1 is SGHTA and CDR2 is FQGTGA. The CDR3 DNA reads TGTGCCAGCAGCTTAACGAAGGTCTCAGGCGGCTACACCTTC. It specifies CASSLTKVSGGYTF.